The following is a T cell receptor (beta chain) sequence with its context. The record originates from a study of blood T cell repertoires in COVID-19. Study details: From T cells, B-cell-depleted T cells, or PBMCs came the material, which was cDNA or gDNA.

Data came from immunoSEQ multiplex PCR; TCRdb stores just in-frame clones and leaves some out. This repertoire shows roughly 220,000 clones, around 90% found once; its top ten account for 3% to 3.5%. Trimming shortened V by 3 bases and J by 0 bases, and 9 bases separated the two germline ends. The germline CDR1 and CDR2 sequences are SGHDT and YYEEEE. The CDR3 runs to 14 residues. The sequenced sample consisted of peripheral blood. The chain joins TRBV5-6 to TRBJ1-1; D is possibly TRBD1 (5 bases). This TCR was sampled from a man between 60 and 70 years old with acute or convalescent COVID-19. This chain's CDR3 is CASSSTALNTEAFF. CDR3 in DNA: TGTGCCAGCAGCTCGACAGCCTTGAACACTGAAGCTTTCTTT.